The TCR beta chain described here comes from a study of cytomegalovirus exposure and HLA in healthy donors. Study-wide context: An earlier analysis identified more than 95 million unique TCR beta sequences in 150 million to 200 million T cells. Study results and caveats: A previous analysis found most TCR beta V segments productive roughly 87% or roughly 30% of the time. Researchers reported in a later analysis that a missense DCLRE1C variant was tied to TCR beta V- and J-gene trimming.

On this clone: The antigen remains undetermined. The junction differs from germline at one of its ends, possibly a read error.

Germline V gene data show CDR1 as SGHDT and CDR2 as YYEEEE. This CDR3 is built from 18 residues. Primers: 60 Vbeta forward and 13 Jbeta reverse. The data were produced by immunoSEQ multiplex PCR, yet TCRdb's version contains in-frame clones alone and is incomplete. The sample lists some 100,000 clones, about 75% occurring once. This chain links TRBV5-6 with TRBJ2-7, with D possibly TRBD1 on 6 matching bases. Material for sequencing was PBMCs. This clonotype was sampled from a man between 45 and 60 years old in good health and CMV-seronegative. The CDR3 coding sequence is TGTGCCAGCAGCCACCCCCTTAGTTCTCCGACAGGCTCCCACGAGCAGTACTTC. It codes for CASSHPLSSPTGSHEQYF.